The 28 T cell receptor beta chains presented below share a single source sample, sequenced in a study of blood T cell repertoires in COVID-19. The data were produced by immunoSEQ multiplex PCR, yet TCRdb's version contains in-frame clones alone and is incomplete. The table lists 140,000 to 150,000 clones, roughly 90% of them singletons. The sequencing sample was made of PBMCs or T cells enriched from blood (not recorded which). These receptors all come from a woman aged 30 to 39 with acute COVID-19.

V and J are TRBV10-1 and TRBJ2-5; D is undetermined. Per germline, CDR1 WNHNN and CDR2 SYGVQD (reference sequence). The V end was cut by 3 bases, the J end by 5 bases, with 4 bases between. The length of the CDR3 is 11 residues. CDR3 protein: CASSETETQYF. Written as DNA, the CDR3 is TGCGCCAGCAGTGAAACTGAGACCCAGTACTTC.

This chain joins TRBV4-3 and TRBJ2-1; TRBD2 aligns across 10 bases. CDR1 LGHNA and CDR2 YSLEER come from the germline V gene. The CDR3 totals 19 residues. The V gene end was trimmed by 0 bases and the J gene end by 5 bases; junction bases not matched to a gene: 13. The CDR3 region has the DNA TGCGCCAGCAGCCAAGACTTAGACACTAGCGGGATTAGGGACAATGAGCAGTTCTTC. This encodes CASSQDLDTSGIRDNEQFF.

The V gene is TRBV15, the J gene TRBJ1-2; 10 positions agree with TRBD1. Per the germline V gene, CDR1 is LNHNV and CDR2 is YYDKDF (reference sequence). The CDR3 extends over 16 amino acids. V was clipped by 0 bases and J by 6 bases; unmatched bases: 7. The CDR3 is CATSRDATGGIDGYTF. CDR3 sequence (DNA): TGTGCCACCAGCAGAGATGCGACAGGGGGCATCGATGGCTACACCTTC.

The chain employs TRBV19 and TRBJ1-4; 7 bases are shared with TRBD1. Trimming removed 4 bases from V and 6 bases from J; junction bases left unmatched: 5. Germline CDR1 and CDR2: LNHDA and SQIVND (reference sequence). The CDR3 is made up of 14 amino acids. The DNA of the CDR3 is TGTGCCAGTAGTACGGGGACAGCAGATGAAAAACTGTTTTTT. Translating it yields CASSTGTADEKLFF.

The chain carries TRBV7-9 and TRBJ2-3; TRBD1 agrees at 9 bases. The CDR3 length is 16 residues. Per germline, CDR1 SEHNR and CDR2 FQNEAQ (reference sequence). V gave up 3 bases and J gave up 2 bases; unmatched junction bases: 6. The CDR3 reads CASSFLTGGITDTQYF. CDR3 DNA sequence: TGTGCCAGCAGCTTCTTGACAGGGGGGATCACAGATACGCAGTATTTT.

This clone was recorded once. The rearrangement joins TRBV9 to TRBJ2-1; a weak D match, TRBD2 (5 bases). The CDR3 covers 14 residues. V was cut by 0 bases and J by 8 bases, with 12 bases left in between. The germline gives CDR1 SGDLS, CDR2 YYNGEE. The CDR3 loop reads CASSVVSGSYEQFF. In nucleotides, the CDR3 is TGTGCCAGCAGCGTAGTAAGCGGCTCTTATGAGCAGTTCTTC.

The V and J genes are TRBV7-2 and TRBJ2-7, with TRBD2 as a possible D gene (6 bases). Trimming removed 5 bases at V and 2 bases at J, with 13 bases between. Per germline, CDR1 SGHTA and CDR2 FQGNSA. The CDR3 is made up of 14 amino acids. The chain's CDR3 is CASSEAGGTYEQYF. The CDR3 nucleotides read TGTGCCAGCAGCGAAGCGGGCGGCACCTACGAGCAGTACTTC. The full variable domain, its missing parts supplied by reference TRBV7-2 and TRBJ2-7, is GAGVSQSPSNKVTEKGKDVELRCDPISGHTALYWYRQSLGQGLEFLIYFQGNSAPDKSGLPSDRFSAERTGGSVSTLTIQRTQQEDSAVYLCASSEAGGTYEQYFGPGTRLTVT.

The chain carries TRBV28 and TRBJ1-5; 11 nucleotides line up with TRBD1. The germline V gene encodes CDR1 MDHEN and CDR2 SYDVKM. This CDR3 contains 18 residues. V gave up 5 bases and J gave up 0 bases; unmatched junction bases: 9. The CDR3 nucleotides are TGTGCCAGCAGTCGGCCGGGACAGGGGGATTATAGCAATCAGCCCCAGCATTTT. The encoded protein is CASSRPGQGDYSNQPQHF.

CDR3 loop: CASTLDREGKNTEAFF. CDR3 nucleotide sequence: TGTGCCAGCACGTTGGACAGGGAGGGTAAGAACACTGAAGCTTTCTTT. The chain employs TRBV7-9 and TRBJ1-1; 8 bases align to TRBD1. This CDR3 contains 16 residues. Per germline, CDR1 SEHNR and CDR2 FQNEAQ (reference sequence). Unmatched junction bases numbered 11, after V lost 7 bases and J lost 1 base.

The V and J genes are TRBV19 and TRBJ2-1; unclear D gene. V was clipped by 4 bases and J by 3 bases, with 10 bases between them. The CDR3 totals 14 residues. Germline V gene data show CDR1 as LNHDA and CDR2 as SQIVND (reference sequence). This chain's CDR3 is CASSRAVFYNEQFF. In DNA form, the CDR3 reads TGTGCCAGTAGTAGGGCCGTATTCTACAATGAGCAGTTCTTC.

To note about this clone: This sample also contains other DNA sequences that code for the same CDR3. The chain uses TRBV7-2 and TRBJ2-7; the D is unclear. The V gene lost 1 base and the J gene lost 0 bases, with 7 bases spanning the gap. The CDR3 totals 14 residues. Germline-derived CDR1 and CDR2 are SGHTA and FQGNSA. The CDR3 is CASSLVAGSYEQYF. The CDR3 DNA is TGTGCCAGCAGCTTAGTTGCAGGCTCCTACGAGCAGTACTTC.

V gene TRBV13 combines with J gene TRBJ2-1, with 7 bases fitting TRBD2. This CDR3 is 14 amino acids long. J was trimmed by 4 bases and V by 3 bases; bases with no gene match: 3. The germline gives CDR1 PRHDT, CDR2 FYEKMQ (reference sequence). CDR3 region: CASSLSGTYNEQFF. The CDR3 DNA reads TGTGCCAGCAGCTTGAGCGGGACTTACAATGAGCAGTTCTTC.

J is TRBJ2-1 and V is TRBV13; 8 nucleotides agree with TRBD2. The CDR3 covers 16 residues. After removal of 5 bases from V and 10 bases from J, the junction contained 16 bases not matched to a gene. Germline loops: CDR1 PRHDT, CDR2 FYEKMQ (reference sequence). CDR3 DNA: TGTGCCAGCAGCGAAAGACTTGGGACTAGTTCCGAAGAGCAGTTCTTC. Residues: CASSERLGTSSEEQFF.

CDR3 bases: TGTGCCAGTAGTATCCCAGGGGGCCGGGAGACCCAGTACTTC. As protein: CASSIPGGRETQYF. The rearrangement links TRBV19 to TRBJ2-5; 8 bases line up with TRBD1. The V gene end was trimmed by 3 bases and the J gene end by 5 bases; junction bases not matched to a gene: 5. CDR1 is LNHDA, CDR2 SQIVND, per germline (reference sequence). This CDR3 has 14 amino acids.

J is TRBJ1-6 and V is TRBV9, with TRBD1 matching 9 bases. The CDR3 extends over 14 amino acids. Germline V lookup: CDR1 SGDLS, CDR2 YYNGEE. Unmatched junction bases numbered 6, after V lost 4 bases and J lost 10 bases. The CDR3 is CASSPRTGESPLHF. CDR3 bases: TGTGCCAGCAGCCCCCGGACAGGGGAGTCACCCCTCCACTTT.

This chain links TRBV29-1 with TRBJ2-4; 16 positions agree with TRBD2. The CDR3 extends over 18 amino acids. The germline CDR1 and CDR2 sequences are SQVTM and ANQGSEA. The trim removed 6 bases at V and 1 base at J, leaving 9 bases unmatched. The CDR3 here is CSVGTSGRGNSAKNIQYF. The DNA for the CDR3 is TGCAGCGTGGGGACTAGCGGGAGGGGGAATAGTGCCAAAAACATTCAGTACTTC.

The chain has TRBV7-2 and TRBJ2-1; 8 nucleotides line up with TRBD1. Looked up from germline, CDR1 is SGHTA and CDR2 is FQGNSA. The CDR3 covers 14 residues. Losses at the gene ends were 6 bases for V and 4 bases for J; bases not matched to a gene: 5. The CDR3 DNA sequence: TGTGCCAGCAGAGACAGGACAGGGTACAATGAGCAGTTCTTC. It codes for CASRDRTGYNEQFF.

The chain is built from TRBV30 and TRBJ1-5, with D possibly TRBD1 on 6 matching bases. CDR1 is GTSNPN, CDR2 SVGIG, per germline (reference sequence). Trimming took 3 bases from V and 2 from J, leaving 11 bases between them. CDR3 length: 14 residues. The CDR3 DNA follows: TGTGCCTGGAGACCCAGGGGAGGCAATCAGCCCCAGCATTTT. Its protein product is CAWRPRGGNQPQHF.

This sequence joins TRBV29-1 and TRBJ2-7; a possible D gene is TRBD1 (5 bases). The CDR3 sequence is 12 residues long. The germline gives CDR1 SQVTM, CDR2 ANQGSEA. V was shortened by 4 bases and J by 3 bases, with 10 bases between the two germline ends. The CDR3 loop is CSVVGQGYEQYF. CDR3 nucleotide sequence: TGCAGCGTTGTGGGCCAGGGCTACGAGCAGTACTTC.

The V and J genes are TRBV27 and TRBJ1-2; D is perhaps TRBD1 (5 bases). The CDR3 is 15 residues long. The V end lost 3 bases, the J end lost 10 bases, and 21 bases lay between the germline ends. From germline, CDR1 is MNHEY and CDR2 SMNVEV (reference sequence). CDR3 region: CASSFGGFGGSPYTF. In nucleotides, the CDR3 is TGTGCCAGCAGTTTCGGGGGATTTGGGGGATCCCCCTACACCTTC.

This chain connects TRBV30 to TRBJ2-7; tentative D call: TRBD2 (6 bases). From germline, CDR1 is GTSNPN and CDR2 SVGIG (reference sequence). V was clipped by 1 base and J by 7 bases, with 20 bases between them. The CDR3 is 15 residues long. The CDR3, as DNA: TGTGCCTGGAGTGGGCCGGGACTCCTTCTCTTGGAGCAGTACTTC. Its translation is CAWSGPGLLLLEQYF.

The CDR3 DNA sequence: TGTGCTAGTGGTTTGGGACAGATCCCCTACGAGCAGTACTTC. It encodes CASGLGQIPYEQYF. V is TRBV12-5 and J is TRBJ2-7; tentative D call: TRBD1 (5 bases). Trimming stripped 1 base from V and 2 bases from J, with 9 bases between. Germline V gene sequence: CDR1 LGHNT, CDR2 FRNRAP. The CDR3 has 14 residues.

V is TRBV5-1 and J is TRBJ1-4, with TRBD1 as a possible D gene (6 bases). Trimming pared 5 bases from V and 5 bases from J, leaving 16 bases between. CDR1 and CDR2 (germline): SGHRS, YFSETQ. This CDR3 has 15 residues. CDR3 sequence reads: CASRRTGGDNEKLFF. DNA for the CDR3: TGCGCCAGCAGACGGACGGGGGGCGACAATGAAAAACTGTTTTTT.

J is TRBJ1-1 and V is TRBV9; D gene unclear. Trimming took off 4 bases at V and 0 bases at J, with 16 bases between the two ends. CDR3 length: 16 amino acids. Germline V gene lookup returns CDR1 SGDLS and CDR2 YYNGEE. The CDR3 region is CASSPTHSFMNTEAFF. The CDR3 DNA reads TGTGCCAGCAGCCCGACACACTCGTTTATGAACACTGAAGCTTTCTTT.

This clone was detected a few times. The chain recombines TRBV27 with TRBJ1-6; a possible D gene is TRBD1 (5 bases). The V gene's germline CDR1 is MNHEY and CDR2 SMNVEV (reference sequence). This CDR3 is built from 14 residues. Trimming cost V 6 bases and J 15 bases, with 21 bases left between them. The CDR3, as DNA: TGTGCCAGCAGCTCCGCCCCAGGGTTCCCAAACCTCCACTTT. It is translated as CASSSAPGFPNLHF.

In its sample, this clone was seen a few times. The chain joins TRBV29-1 to TRBJ1-1, with 7 bases matching TRBD1. V was clipped by 7 bases and J by 3 bases; unmatched bases: 8. The CDR3 contains 13 residues. CDR1 and CDR2 (germline): SQVTM, ANQGSEA. The DNA of the CDR3 is TGCAGCGCCGGGACAGTCCTTCACACTGAAGCTTTCTTT. Translated: CSAGTVLHTEAFF.

DNA of the CDR3: TGTGCCAGCAGTGAATTCGGCAATCAGCCCCAGCATTTT. Protein product: CASSEFGNQPQHF. The chain uses TRBV6-1 and TRBJ1-5; D is uncertain. This CDR3 has 13 amino acids. V lost 2 bases and J lost 2, with 4 bases in between. Per the germline V gene, CDR1 is MNHNS and CDR2 is SASEGT.

This chain joins TRBV6-4 and TRBJ2-5; 8 nucleotides match TRBD2. This CDR3 spans 14 amino acids. The germline gives CDR1 MRHNA, CDR2 SNTAGT. V dropped 4 bases and J dropped 2; count of bases not matched to a gene: 3. The CDR3 protein is CASSVVAGQETQYF. CDR3 coding DNA: TGTGCCAGCAGTGTTGTAGCGGGACAAGAGACCCAGTACTTC.